The clone carrying this T cell receptor beta chain was recorded a few times. Its antigen is as yet unknown. The data belong to a study of beta chain features in type 1 diabetes. CDR3 length equals 13 residues. Trimming removed 4 bases at V and 7 bases at J, with 11 bases between. Germline assignment: CDR1 KGHSH and CDR2 LQKENI. Central memory, naive, regulatory and stem cell-like memory CD4+ cells were sorted by CD45RO/CCR7/CD25/CD127/CD95/CD27. The sequenced template was cDNA made from the entire isolated RNA. TCRdb keeps only in-frame clones here, not all; method: immunoSEQ multiplex PCR. The sample carries about 320,000 clones, less than 15% recorded once. Broader study findings: With patients and controls alike, PCR might favor shorter templates to an equal degree.

The sequence was obtained from a man aged 30 to 39 in good health. This chain links TRBV18 with TRBJ2-1; D call uncertain. The sample taken for sequencing was central memory CD4+ T cells from blood. CDR3 DNA: TGTGCCAGCTCACTTACCCGCGCGAATGAGCAGTTCTTC. This encodes CASSLTRANEQFF.